This T cell receptor (beta chain) derives from a study of blood T cells in healthy people across ages. Study-level information: Template switching recovered approximately one barcoded beta molecule for every two T cells. General study results and limits: The recorded TCR beta diversity per million T cells decreased in a roughly linear manner with age. Shifts in expanded clonotypes may have been confounded by donor CMV status, which was unknown.

PCR was performed a second time for roughly 7 to 11 cycles using a sample-barcoded 5' primer and a J-beta primer mix. The authors tagged each cDNA molecule using a template-switch adaptor with 12 random nucleotides. TCRdb re-called the 5' RACE reads through MiXCR, storing one row per CDR3 protein. The sample yields hundreds of thousands of distinct CDR3 sequences, roughly half seen once. This CDR3 is 14 amino acids long. Germline V gene lookup returns CDR1 MDHEN and CDR2 SYDVKM. A word on this clonotype: Its cognate antigen is unknown.

The rearrangement uses TRBV28 and TRBJ2-4; D might be TRBD1 (5 bases). The DNA matches TRBJ2-7 better at its end, which makes the J call doubtful. The sequenced sample was blood. The clonotype originates from a woman aged 80 or over in good health. The CDR3 nucleotides read TGTGCCAGTACAGGCGGAGCTTCCCGCTACGAGCAGTACTTC. Translated: CASTGGASRYEQYF.